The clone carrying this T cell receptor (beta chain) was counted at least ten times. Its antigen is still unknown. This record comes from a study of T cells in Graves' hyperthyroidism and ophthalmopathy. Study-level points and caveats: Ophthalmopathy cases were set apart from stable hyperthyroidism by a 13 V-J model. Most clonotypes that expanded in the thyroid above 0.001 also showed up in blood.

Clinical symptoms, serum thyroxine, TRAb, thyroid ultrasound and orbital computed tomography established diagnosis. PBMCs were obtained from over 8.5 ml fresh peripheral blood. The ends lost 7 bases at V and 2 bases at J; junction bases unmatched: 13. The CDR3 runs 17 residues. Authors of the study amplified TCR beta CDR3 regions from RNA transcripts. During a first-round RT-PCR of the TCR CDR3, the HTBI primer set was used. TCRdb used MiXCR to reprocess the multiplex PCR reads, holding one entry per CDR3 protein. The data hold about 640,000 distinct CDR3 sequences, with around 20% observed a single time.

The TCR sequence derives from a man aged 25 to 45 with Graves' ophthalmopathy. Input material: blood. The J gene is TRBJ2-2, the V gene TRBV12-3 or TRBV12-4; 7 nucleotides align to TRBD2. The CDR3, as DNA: TGTGCCAGCACCGGGAGGTGGGCAGCGAATAACACCGGGGAGCTGTTTTTT. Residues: CASTGRWAANNTGELFF.